This passage covers 31 T cell receptor beta chains from one sample sequenced in a study of blood T cells in healthy people across ages. Next came a second PCR, run for roughly 6 to 11 cycles, which used a sample-barcoded 5' primer along with a J-beta primer mix. TCRdb redid the calling of the 5' RACE reads with MiXCR, one entry per CDR3 protein. The table lists approximately 2,000,000 distinct CDR3 sequences, around 42% of them singletons. Sequencing was carried out using blood. Receptor source: a human donor in good health.

The rearrangement links TRBV5-1 to TRBJ2-3, with 8 bases lining up with TRBD1. The junction had 7 bases not matched to a gene; V was cut back by 4 bases and J by 0 bases. The CDR3 has 16 amino acids. CDR1 is SGHRS and CDR2 is YFSETQ in the germline V gene. The CDR3 loop is CASSVPTGASTDTQYF. The DNA of the CDR3 is TGCGCCAGCAGCGTGCCGACAGGGGCCAGCACAGATACGCAGTATTTT.

V and J are TRBV9 and TRBJ2-1; D gene uncertain. The ends were cut back, 3 bases at V and 10 bases at J, with 11 bases in the middle. CDR1 is SGDLS, CDR2 YYNGEE, per germline. This CDR3 is built from 12 residues. CDR3 sequence: CASSGLTGEQFF. CDR3 nucleotides: TGTGCCAGCAGCGGATTGACCGGGGAGCAGTTCTTC.

This chain joins TRBV29-1 and TRBJ1-5; unclear D gene. Germline V CDR1 and CDR2: SQVTM, ANQGSEA. Trimming took 4 bases from V and 5 from J, leaving 9 bases between them. This CDR3 contains 12 residues. The CDR3 spells CSVVEGDQPQHF. The CDR3 DNA sequence: TGCAGCGTTGTAGAGGGCGATCAGCCCCAGCATTTT.

This rearrangement joins TRBV13 to TRBJ2-1, with D perhaps matching TRBD1 (5 bases). The CDR3 totals 15 residues. V was clipped by 0 bases and J by 6 bases, with 12 bases between them. CDR1 is PRHDT, CDR2 FYEKMQ, per germline (reference sequence). The CDR3, as DNA: TGTGCCAGCAGCTTAGGAGGGGTCTGGGGCAATGAGCAGTTCTTC. Translation: CASSLGGVWGNEQFF.

The chain uses TRBV7-9 and TRBJ1-1; D is perhaps TRBD1 (5 bases). V lost 5 bases, J lost 3 bases, and 13 bases lay in between. This CDR3 has 14 amino acids. Germline CDR1 and CDR2: SEHNR and FQNEAQ (reference sequence). As DNA, the CDR3 is TGTGCCAGCAGCCCGGCCTGGGGGGACACTGAAGCTTTCTTT. Translated, it gives CASSPAWGDTEAFF.

In its sample, this clonotype was seen a few times. The chain combines TRBV20-1 with TRBJ2-1, with TRBD1 identical over 10 bases. Looked up from germline, CDR1 is DFQATT and CDR2 is SNEGSKA (reference sequence). CDR3 length: 16 residues. V lost 5 bases and J lost 2; bases outside the gene matches: 9. CDR3 DNA: TGCAGTGCTGGAAAGATCGGGACAGGGGCCTACAATGAGCAGTTCTTC. This gives the protein CSAGKIGTGAYNEQFF.

V usage is TRBV2 and J usage is TRBJ2-1; 14 positions match TRBD2. The CDR3 is 16 residues long. The ends lost 5 bases at V and 6 bases at J; junction bases unmatched: 6. Germline values: CDR1 SNHLY, CDR2 FYNNEI. DNA of the CDR3: TGTGCCAGCAGTATGGGACTAGCGGGGGATCCCAATGAGCAGTTCTTC. It specifies CASSMGLAGDPNEQFF. The full variable domain, completed using reference TRBV2 and TRBJ2-1, is EPEVTQTPSHQVTQMGQEVILRCVPISNHLYFYWYRQILGQKVEFLVSFYNNEISEKSEIFDDQFSVERPDGSNFTLKIRSTKLEDSAMYFCASSMGLAGDPNEQFFGPGTRLTVL.

The chain recombines TRBV6-5 with TRBJ1-1; no firm D call. V gave up 6 bases and J gave up 6 bases, with 14 bases separating them. Looked up from germline, CDR1 is MNHEY and CDR2 is SVGAGI. This CDR3 region has 13 residues. CDR3 region: CASRLGPSAEAFF. The CDR3 DNA sequence: TGTGCCAGCAGACTCGGGCCTTCCGCTGAAGCTTTCTTT.

This clonotype was detected only once. The V call is TRBV6-5, the J call TRBJ2-5; D gene ambiguous. This CDR3 spans 10 amino acids. V was cut by 7 bases and J by 12 bases, with 12 bases left in between. From germline, CDR1 is MNHEY and CDR2 SVGAGI. CDR3 region: CASKKVLKYF. DNA of the CDR3: TGTGCCAGCAAAAAGGTCTTGAAGTACTTC.

The V gene is TRBV6-4, the J gene TRBJ2-3, with 8 bases fitting TRBD2. The junction had 2 bases not matched to a gene; V was cut back by 6 bases and J by 0 bases. Germline V CDR1 and CDR2: MRHNA, SNTAGT. The CDR3 contains 14 residues. The CDR3 DNA follows: TGTGCCAGCAGGCAGCGGGGGAGCACAGATACGCAGTATTTT. Translating it yields CASRQRGSTDTQYF.

This chain joins TRBV7-8 and TRBJ2-7; 10 nucleotides agree with TRBD2. The closer fit of TRBJ2-5 to the DNA end suggests the J call may be wrong. CDR3 length equals 15 residues. Germline values: CDR1 SGHVS, CDR2 FQNEAQ. This chain's CDR3 is CASSLAGTSAETQYF. Here the CDR3 DNA reads TGTGCCAGCAGCTTAGCGGGGACTAGCGCCGAGACCCAGTACTTC.

The CDR3, as DNA: TGCGCCAGCAGCCTCAAGCGGGGCAGCGGAAAAAGCTACAATGAGCAGTTCTTC. Its translation: CASSLKRGSGKSYNEQFF. This chain links TRBV4-1 with TRBJ2-1; 7 bases line up with TRBD2. The germline V gene encodes CDR1 MGHRA and CDR2 YSYEKL. The CDR3 spans 18 residues. V lost 4 bases to trimming and J lost 3 bases; unmatched junction nucleotides: 15.

The V and J genes are TRBV6-6 and TRBJ1-2; D may be TRBD1 (5 bases). The CDR3 has 15 residues. The V gene lost 6 bases and the J gene lost 0 bases, with 14 bases spanning the gap. Germline V gene data show CDR1 as MNHNY and CDR2 as SVGAGI (reference sequence). CDR3: CASRDDRSANYGYTF. In DNA, the CDR3 is TGTGCCAGCAGGGATGACAGAAGCGCTAACTATGGCTACACCTTC.

The chain combines TRBV6-5 with TRBJ1-1; no reliable D call. The germline CDR1 and CDR2 sequences are MNHEY and SVGAGI. Trimming removed 4 bases at V and 2 bases at J, with 20 bases between. The CDR3 extends over 17 amino acids. The CDR3 spells CASSSHRAKGGNTEAFF. The CDR3 DNA sequence: TGTGCCAGCAGTTCCCACCGGGCTAAGGGAGGTAACACTGAAGCTTTCTTT.

The chain joins TRBV20-1 to TRBJ1-2; TRBD1 might be the D (6 bases). The CDR3 has 13 residues. V was trimmed by 1 base and J by 4 bases, leaving 10 bases between them. Germline CDR1 DFQATT, CDR2 SNEGSKA (reference sequence). The CDR3 loop is CSARVTTGYGYTF. The CDR3 nucleotides are TGCAGTGCTAGAGTGACGACAGGCTATGGCTACACCTTC.

The chain employs TRBV18 and TRBJ2-3; no firm D call. Germline V gives CDR1 KGHSH, CDR2 LQKENI. The CDR3 length is 13 residues. Trimming shortened V by 2 bases and J by 4 bases, and 7 bases separated the two germline ends. CDR3 sequence (DNA): TGTGCCAGCTCACCAGGATCCCCAGATACGCAGTATTTT. Amino acid sequence: CASSPGSPDTQYF. Full variable domain (remainder filled in from reference TRBV18 and TRBJ2-3): NAGVMQNPRHLVRRRGQEARLRCSPMKGHSHVYWYRQLPEEGLKFMVYLQKENIIDESGMPKERFSAEFPKEGPSILRIQQVVRGDSAAYFCASSPGSPDTQYFGPGTRLTVL.

The CDR3 nucleotides read TGTGCCAGCAGCTTATACGGGACTAATGAAGCTTTCTTT. It codes for CASSLYGTNEAFF. The chain employs TRBV7-3 and TRBJ1-1; D may be TRBD1 (5 bases). Germline lookup yields CDR1 SGHTA and CDR2 FQGTGA. Trimming took off 2 bases at V and 7 bases at J, with 11 bases between the two ends. This CDR3 is 13 amino acids long. Looking up the rest from reference TRBV7-3 and TRBJ1-1 gives the full variable domain: GAGVSQTPSNKVTEKGKYVELRCDPISGHTALYWYRQSLGQGPEFLIYFQGTGAADDSGLPNDRFFAVRPEGSVSTLKIQRTERGDSAVYLCASSLYGTNEAFFGQGTRLTVV.

In this sample, this clonotype turned up a few times. This chain connects TRBV12-3 or TRBV12-4 to TRBJ1-2; TRBD1 matches at 9 bases. The CDR3 is 15 amino acids. After removal of 4 bases from V and 4 bases from J, the junction contained 7 bases not matched to a gene. This CDR3 reads CASSSRDRAVYGYTF. Written as DNA, the CDR3 is TGTGCCAGCAGTTCTCGGGACAGGGCCGTCTATGGCTACACCTTC.

The sample holds a few counts of this clonotype. The V gene is TRBV5-1, the J gene TRBJ2-6, with D uncertain. The ends were cut back, 6 bases at V and 2 bases at J, with 15 bases in the middle. CDR1 is SGHRS, CDR2 YFSETQ, per germline. The CDR3 extends over 16 amino acids. The CDR3 region is CASTFLQSAGANVLTF. In nucleotides, the CDR3 is TGCGCCAGCACCTTCCTCCAATCAGCTGGGGCCAACGTCCTGACTTTC.

The chain combines TRBV5-1 with TRBJ2-1, with 12 bases fitting TRBD2. Germline V gives CDR1 SGHRS, CDR2 YFSETQ. The CDR3 consists of 17 residues. Trimming at V came to 0 bases and at J to 7 bases, leaving 8 bases not matched to a gene. This CDR3 reads CASSLAGLAGGRNEQFF. The CDR3 DNA reads as TGCGCCAGCAGCTTGGCAGGGCTAGCGGGGGGGCGGAATGAGCAGTTCTTC.

This chain uses TRBV28 with TRBJ2-7, with D hard to call. The germline gives CDR1 MDHEN, CDR2 SYDVKM. The CDR3 loop spans 12 amino acids. V lost 4 bases to trimming and J lost 6 bases, with 10 bases between them. The CDR3 nucleotides are TGTGCCAGCAGTTCATTGAAGAGCGAGCAGTACTTC. Residues: CASSSLKSEQYF.

The chain is built from TRBV12-3 or TRBV12-4 and TRBJ2-1; 8 nucleotides match TRBD2. J was trimmed by 4 bases and V by 2 bases; bases with no gene match: 4. The CDR3 is 15 residues long. The CDR3 DNA is TGTGCCAGCAGTTTATCGACTAGCGTTTACAATGAGCAGTTCTTC. Translated: CASSLSTSVYNEQFF.

V gene TRBV4-1 combines with J gene TRBJ1-1; 7 nucleotides match TRBD1. V was clipped by 4 bases and J by 6 bases; unmatched bases: 11. This CDR3 has 15 residues. Germline CDR1 MGHRA, CDR2 YSYEKL. The CDR3 loop reads CASSPRQGLCAEAFF. The CDR3 DNA is TGCGCCAGCAGCCCGCGACAGGGATTGTGCGCTGAAGCTTTCTTT.

This clonotype turned up a few times. The chain carries TRBV6-1 and TRBJ1-5; 9 nucleotides match TRBD1. Trimming took 4 bases from V and 6 from J; bases not matched to a gene: 13. Germline CDR1 reads MNHNS; CDR2 reads SASEGT. The CDR3 runs 17 residues. The chain's CDR3 is CASSGDREEYDVQPQHF. CDR3 bases: TGTGCCAGCAGTGGGGACAGGGAAGAGTATGATGTTCAGCCCCAGCATTTT.

This clonotype was detected only once. The chain links TRBV20-1 to TRBJ2-1, with D tentatively TRBD1 or TRBD2 (5 bases each). The ends were cut back, 7 bases at V and 8 bases at J, with 15 bases in the middle. CDR1 is DFQATT and CDR2 is SNEGSKA in the germline V gene (reference sequence). CDR3 length: 12 residues. The CDR3 region has the DNA TGCAGTGGCACCAAAGGGACGGATGAGCAGTTCTTC. Translation: CSGTKGTDEQFF.

This clonotype was recorded a few times. The V and J genes are TRBV6-2 or TRBV6-3 and TRBJ2-7, with D perhaps TRBD1 or TRBD2 (5 bases each). The CDR3 contains 12 residues. The germline CDR1 and CDR2 sequences are MNHEY and SVGEGT. CDR3 in amino acids: CGYTGTAYEQYF. The CDR3 region has the DNA TGTGGTTACACCGGGACGGCCTACGAGCAGTACTTC.

The chain uses TRBV6-5 and TRBJ1-3; D is unclear. V lost 5 bases and J 2 bases, leaving 13 bases between the germline ends. Per the germline V gene, CDR1 is MNHEY and CDR2 is SVGAGI. The CDR3 is 15 amino acids. The CDR3 DNA reads as TGTGCCAGCAGTCGAAATGTTGATGCTGGAAACACCATATATTTT. The encoded protein is CASSRNVDAGNTIYF.

This chain links TRBV6-2 or TRBV6-3 with TRBJ2-7; D assignment may be TRBD1 or TRBD2 (6 bases each). The germline V gene has CDR1 MNHEY and CDR2 SVGEGT. The CDR3 covers 14 residues. V was pared by 2 bases and J by 3 bases, with 11 bases between. CDR3 nucleotide sequence: TGTGCCAGCAGTTACGGGGGGCCAGGCTACGAGCAGTACTTC. Protein product: CASSYGGPGYEQYF.

The table lists this clonotype with a few counts. This chain links TRBV5-1 with TRBJ2-7, with D hard to call. Trimming pared 0 bases from V and 5 bases from J, leaving 9 bases between. Germline V CDR1 and CDR2: SGHRS, YFSETQ. CDR3 length: 13 amino acids. Written as DNA, the CDR3 is TGCGCCAGCAGCTTGGCCCCGAACGACGAGCAGTACTTC. Its translation: CASSLAPNDEQYF.

The chain uses TRBV7-9 and TRBJ2-1; D unresolved. This CDR3 comprises 14 residues. Trimming removed 0 bases at V and 6 bases at J, with 9 bases between. Per germline, CDR1 SEHNR and CDR2 FQNEAQ (reference sequence). The CDR3 is CASSLALPPNEQFF. The CDR3 nucleotides are TGTGCCAGCAGCTTAGCCCTACCGCCCAATGAGCAGTTCTTC.

This clonotype was recorded a few times. CDR3 region: CSVAGTWNTDTQYF. DNA of the CDR3: TGCAGCGTTGCCGGGACGTGGAACACAGATACGCAGTATTTT. The chain links TRBV29-1 to TRBJ2-3; D assignment may be TRBD1 or TRBD2 (5 bases each). V was trimmed by 4 bases and J by 2 bases, leaving 13 bases between them. This CDR3 comprises 14 residues. Germline V gene lookup returns CDR1 SQVTM and CDR2 ANQGSEA.